Listed below are T cell receptor delta chains from one sample, sequenced in a study of γδ T cells in repeated Plasmodium falciparum infection. TCRdb applied CATT to the multiplex PCR reads for clone calling. The sample shows 50,000 or so delta-chain clones, 1.6% of them seen only once. Material for sequencing was gamma-delta T cells from blood. The receptors here all came from a pool of human donors (malaria-infected and uninfected, not separated). Both conserved end residues are part of each CDR3. A D gene is named only where the DNA matches it firmly. Clone size is given as how often the clone was seen (once, few, many) or a class if it is expanded.

d_call: TRDD3; v_call: TRDV2; j_call: TRDJ1; clone_size: many; cdr3_nt: TGTGCCTGTGACGCCATACTGGGGGATACCCACACCGATAAACTCATCTTT; cdr3_aa: CACDAILGDTHTDKLIF
d_call: TRDD3; v_call: TRDV1; j_call: TRDJ1; clone_size: many; cdr3_nt: TGTGCTCTTGGGGTCCCGTACTGGGGGATACGGTCGTACACCGATAAACTCATCTTT; cdr3_aa: CALGVPYWGIRSYTDKLIF
d_call: -; v_call: TRDV1; j_call: TRDJ1; clone_size: medium-sized; cdr3_nt: TGTGCTCTTGGGGGGGACCCCGATCCTGCCGATAAACTCATCTTT; cdr3_aa: CALGGDPDPADKLIF
d_call: -; v_call: TRDV1; j_call: TRDJ1; clone_size: many; cdr3_nt: TGTGCTCTTGGGGAACTGCAGGTTTTACCGGGGCAAACGTACACCGATAAACTCATCTTT; cdr3_aa: CALGELQVLPGQTYTDKLIF
d_call: TRDD3; v_call: TRDV1; j_call: TRDJ1; clone_size: few; cdr3_nt: TGTGCTCTTGGGAACTCGGCCCTACGGTACTGGGGGAAAAGGGAACTCATCTTT; cdr3_aa: CALGNSALRYWGKRELIF
d_call: TRDD3; v_call: TRDV2; j_call: TRDJ1; clone_size: many; cdr3_nt: TGTGCCTGTATTACTGGGGGATACCACGAGCCCCTTCCCGTGTACACCGATAAACTCATCTTT; cdr3_aa: CACITGGYHEPLPVYTDKLIF
d_call: TRDD3; v_call: TRDV2; j_call: TRDJ1; clone_size: many; cdr3_nt: TGTGCCTGTGACACGCTACTGGGGGATACGGGTACCGATAAACTCATCTTT; cdr3_aa: CACDTLLGDTGTDKLIF
d_call: -; v_call: TRDV1; j_call: TRDJ1; clone_size: many; cdr3_nt: TGTGCTCTTGGGGAACCTAGGCATACGACGAACACCGATAAACTCATCTTT; cdr3_aa: CALGEPRHTTNTDKLIF
d_call: -; v_call: TRDV3; j_call: TRDJ1; clone_size: medium-sized; cdr3_nt: TGTGCCTCCCGCCCATTCCCACAGGGGACTCATGGAGGGAAACTCATCTTT; cdr3_aa: CASRPFPQGTHGGKLIF
d_call: TRDD3; v_call: TRDV1; j_call: TRDJ1; clone_size: many; cdr3_nt: TGTGCTCTTGGGGAAGAGTCCTTTCCTGACTGGGGGATACGGGGCTACACCGATAAACTCATCTTT; cdr3_aa: CALGEESFPDWGIRGYTDKLIF
d_call: TRDD3; v_call: TRDV1; j_call: TRDJ1; clone_size: many; cdr3_nt: TGTGCTCTTGGGGAGGCCTTCCTAAGGAAGAACTGGGGGATACGCTTTATTCTCATCTTT; cdr3_aa: CALGEAFLRKNWGIRFILIF
d_call: TRDD3; v_call: TRDV2; j_call: TRDJ1; clone_size: many; cdr3_nt: TGTGCCTGTGACACCGTCTCTGGGGGATACGCAGCGTTCACCGATAAACTCATCTTT; cdr3_aa: CACDTVSGGYAAFTDKLIF
d_call: TRDD3; v_call: TRDV1; j_call: TRDJ1; clone_size: many; cdr3_nt: TGTGCTCTTGGGGAACTCAGCCTTCCCGAGTACTGGGGGAGCGGTTGGGACACCTATAAACTCATCTTT; cdr3_aa: CALGELSLPEYWGSGWDTYKLIF
d_call: TRDD3; v_call: TRDV1; j_call: TRDJ1; clone_size: many; cdr3_nt: TGTGCTCTTGGGGAAGGGTGGAGTCGGTACTGGGGGATACTAACAACCGATAAACTCATCTTT; cdr3_aa: CALGEGWSRYWGILTTDKLIF
d_call: -; v_call: TRDV1; j_call: TRDJ1; clone_size: many; cdr3_nt: TGTGCTCTTGGGGAACTAAGGCCTTCCTACGACTGGGGGGTTTCGTACACCGATAAACTCATCTTT; cdr3_aa: CALGELRPSYDWGVSYTDKLIF
d_call: -; v_call: TRDV1; j_call: TRDJ1; clone_size: many; cdr3_nt: -; cdr3_aa: CALWGRGRDGKLIF
d_call: TRDD3; v_call: TRDV1; j_call: TRDJ1; clone_size: medium-sized; cdr3_nt: TGTGCTCTTGGGTGGCCTTCCCGGGCCCTGGGGGATTGTAACACCGATAAACTCATCTTT; cdr3_aa: CALGWPSRALGDCNTDKLIF
d_call: TRDD3; v_call: TRDV1; j_call: TRDJ1; clone_size: many; cdr3_nt: TGTGCTCTTGGGGCACCTCCACCTTCCACCGACTGGGGGAGCGATAAACTCATCTTT; cdr3_aa: CALGAPPPSTDWGSDKLIF
d_call: TRDD3; v_call: TRDV2; j_call: TRDJ3; clone_size: many; cdr3_nt: TGTGCCTGTGACACCGTTCCGCTGGGGGATACGGTCTGGGACACCCGACAGATGTTTTTC; cdr3_aa: CACDTVPLGDTVWDTRQMFF